The next 21 T cell receptor beta chains were all read from a single sample in a study of blood T cell repertoires in COVID-19. Sequencing used immunoSEQ multiplex PCR; TCRdb keeps in-frame clones, though not all of them. This table holds 270,000 or so clones, about 88% found once. Material for sequencing was PBMCs or T cells enriched from blood (not recorded which). The receptors were sampled from a woman in her forties or fifties who had been exposed to COVID-19.

A single count supports this clone. J is TRBJ2-7 and V is TRBV13, with 8 bases aligning to TRBD1. This CDR3 spans 13 amino acids. With 5 bases clipped from V and 2 bases from J, the junction kept 2 bases outside the gene matches. Germline V CDR1 and CDR2: PRHDT, FYEKMQ (reference sequence). The CDR3 nucleotides read TGTGCCAGCAGCGCGGGACAGGCCTACGAGCAGTACTTC. The encoded protein is CASSAGQAYEQYF.

This chain connects TRBV9 to TRBJ2-1; TRBD2 aligns across 11 bases. Trimming took 0 bases from V and 9 from J; bases not matched to a gene: 23. The germline CDR1 and CDR2 sequences are SGDLS and YYNGEE. This CDR3 is 21 amino acids long. The CDR3 DNA reads TGTGCCAGCAGCGTAGAAAGTTGGGCTTGGGGGACTAGCGGCCGTCTGGGTGAGCAGTTCTTC. This translates into CASSVESWAWGTSGRLGEQFF.

The V gene is TRBV27, the J gene TRBJ1-3; 8 nucleotides agree with TRBD1. The CDR3 is made up of 14 amino acids. Per germline, CDR1 MNHEY and CDR2 SMNVEV (reference sequence). V dropped 5 bases and J dropped 4; count of bases not matched to a gene: 4. CDR3 loop: CASSRQGNGNTIYF. Here the CDR3 DNA reads TGTGCCAGCAGTCGACAGGGGAACGGAAACACCATATATTTT.

This rearrangement joins TRBV10-3 to TRBJ2-1; 7 bases align to TRBD1. V was pared by 6 bases and J by 5 bases, with 4 bases of the junction left unmatched. Germline V gene sequence: CDR1 ENHRY, CDR2 SYGVKD. The CDR3 is made up of 13 amino acids. CDR3 in amino acids: CAIRRDRNNEQFF. The CDR3 coding sequence is TGTGCCATCAGGAGGGACAGAAACAATGAGCAGTTCTTC.

V and J are TRBV6-5 and TRBJ1-1; D remains ambiguous. The CDR3 is 12 amino acids. Germline-derived CDR1 and CDR2 are MNHEY and SVGAGI. Trimming shortened V by 6 bases and J by 1 base, and 6 bases separated the two germline ends. The CDR3 spells CASRHKNTEAFF. DNA of the CDR3: TGTGCCAGCAGGCACAAGAACACTGAAGCTTTCTTT.

This sequence joins TRBV5-1 and TRBJ2-7, with no clear D. The CDR3 is 13 amino acids. V lost 0 bases, J lost 3 bases, and 7 bases lay in between. Germline V gives CDR1 SGHRS, CDR2 YFSETQ. CDR3: CASSLDSLYEQYF. The CDR3 DNA reads TGCGCCAGCAGCTTGGACAGCCTCTACGAGCAGTACTTC.

This clone is a singleton in its sample. The chain combines TRBV30 with TRBJ1-6; a weak D match, TRBD1 (5 bases). V lost 1 base and J 8 bases, leaving 9 bases between the germline ends. Germline-derived CDR1 and CDR2 are GTSNPN and SVGIG (reference sequence). The CDR3 has 13 amino acids. The CDR3 spells CAWSGGRDSPLHF. CDR3 nucleotides: TGTGCCTGGAGTGGGGGCCGAGATTCACCCCTCCACTTT.

The chain combines TRBV2 with TRBJ1-3, with no clear D. V was pared by 8 bases and J by 5 bases, with 13 bases between. The CDR3 is 13 residues long. Germline CDR1 is SNHLY and CDR2 is FYNNEI. The CDR3 spells CASGPPRRNTIYF. For the CDR3, the DNA is TGTGCCAGCGGCCCTCCGCGGAGAAACACCATATATTTT.

CDR3 in amino acids: CASSLGTANYGYTF. As DNA, the CDR3 is TGCGCCAGCAGCCTCGGGACAGCTAACTATGGCTACACCTTC. The J gene is TRBJ1-2, the V gene TRBV4-3; TRBD1 agrees at 7 bases. This CDR3 contains 14 residues. J was trimmed by 0 bases and V by 4 bases; bases with no gene match: 2. Germline V CDR1 and CDR2: LGHNA, YSLEER.

The CDR3 region is CASGLWTVGNQPQHF. The CDR3 DNA follows: TGTGCTAGTGGTCTATGGACAGTCGGAAATCAGCCCCAGCATTTT. The chain links TRBV12-5 to TRBJ1-5, with D tentatively TRBD1 (6 bases). Germline CDR1 LGHNT, CDR2 FRNRAP. The V end was cut by 5 bases, the J end by 4 bases, with 15 bases between. The CDR3 runs 15 residues.

The genes are TRBV4-3 and TRBJ2-7; 10 positions agree with TRBD2. V lost 4 bases to trimming and J lost 4 bases; unmatched junction nucleotides: 10. The CDR3 covers 16 residues. From germline, CDR1 is LGHNA and CDR2 YSLEER. This CDR3 is CASSLSAGGISYEQYF. For the CDR3, the DNA is TGCGCCAGCAGCCTCTCAGCGGGGGGGATCTCATACGAGCAGTACTTC.

V usage is TRBV19 and J usage is TRBJ1-5; 7 bases are a match to TRBD1. V shed 4 bases and J 4 bases; nucleotides not matched to a gene: 10. This CDR3 has 16 amino acids. CDR1 and CDR2 (germline): LNHDA, SQIVND (reference sequence). The CDR3 sequence is CASSKRTGRTNQPQHF. The DNA for the CDR3 is TGTGCCAGTAGTAAACGGACAGGTAGGACGAATCAGCCCCAGCATTTT.

V and J are TRBV2 and TRBJ1-6, with 7 bases lining up with TRBD1. Germline CDR1 is SNHLY and CDR2 is FYNNEI. Trimming at V came to 0 bases and at J to 8 bases, leaving 10 bases not matched to a gene. CDR3 size: 17 residues. The CDR3 bases are TGTGCCAGCAGTGAAGCCTCTATGACAGGGCTAGATTCACCCCTCCACTTT. As protein: CASSEASMTGLDSPLHF.

A note on this clone: Within the sample, other DNA sequences also encode this same CDR3. V usage is TRBV5-1 and J usage is TRBJ1-1; 10 bases line up with TRBD1. V trimming: 2 bases; J trimming: 6 bases; junction bases outside the gene matches: 1. Germline CDR1 SGHRS, CDR2 YFSETQ. The CDR3 is made up of 13 amino acids. CDR3 sequence reads: CASSLGTGAEAFF. DNA for the CDR3: TGCGCCAGCAGCTTAGGGACAGGGGCTGAAGCTTTCTTT.

This clone has a handful of counts. The rearrangement joins TRBV20-1 to TRBJ2-7; TRBD2 agrees at 12 bases. Trimming took 3 bases from V and 4 from J; bases not matched to a gene: 4. CDR3 size: 14 residues. Germline CDR1 is DFQATT and CDR2 is SNEGSKA (reference sequence). In DNA form, the CDR3 reads TGCAGTGCTAGTCTAGCGGGGGGGCCTTACGAGCAGTACTTC. It translates to CSASLAGGPYEQYF.

The V call is TRBV28, the J call TRBJ2-7, with D perhaps matching TRBD1 (6 bases). Trimming removed 6 bases at V and 4 bases at J, with 13 bases between. The V gene's germline CDR1 is MDHEN and CDR2 SYDVKM. The CDR3 length is 13 residues. CDR3 DNA sequence: TGTGCCAGCAGCCGGGACACACCTTACGAGCAGTACTTC. Translated: CASSRDTPYEQYF.

This clone has more than one count but fewer than ten. The V and J genes are TRBV2 and TRBJ1-3; 8 bases fit TRBD1. The trim removed 3 bases at V and 4 bases at J, leaving 5 bases unmatched. The CDR3 is 15 amino acids. CDR1 and CDR2 from the germline V gene are SNHLY and FYNNEI. Here the CDR3 DNA reads TGTGCCAGCAGTGAGAGACAGGGGTCCGGAAACACCATATATTTT. Its translation: CASSERQGSGNTIYF.

The V call is TRBV4-3, the J call TRBJ1-1; 7 bases agree with TRBD1. CDR3 length equals 14 residues. Germline CDR1 and CDR2: LGHNA and YSLEER. J was trimmed by 0 bases and V by 3 bases; bases with no gene match: 1. The CDR3 sequence is CASSHDRVNTEAFF. CDR3 in DNA: TGCGCCAGCAGCCATGACAGGGTGAACACTGAAGCTTTCTTT.

This sequence joins TRBV6-1 and TRBJ2-5, with TRBD2 matching over 9 bases. The CDR3 is 15 residues long. Trimming cost V 1 base and J 5 bases; bases outside gene matches: 5. Germline CDR1 reads MNHNS; CDR2 reads SASEGT. CDR3 bases: TGTGCCAGCAGTGAAGGAATACTAGCGGGCGAGACCCAGTACTTC. It translates to CASSEGILAGETQYF.

The chain is built from TRBV2 and TRBJ2-7; TRBD1 is a possible D gene (8 bases). Germline V CDR1 and CDR2: SNHLY, FYNNEI. V dropped 4 bases and J dropped 2 bases, with 15 bases sitting between them. This CDR3 comprises 15 residues. The CDR3 region has the DNA TGTGCCAGCAGTGGGGGGACAGGACTAGCCTACGAGCAGTACTTC. This sequence encodes CASSGGTGLAYEQYF. Supplemented by reference TRBV2 and TRBJ2-7, the full variable domain reads EPEVTQTPSHQVTQMGQEVILRCVPISNHLYFYWYRQILGQKVEFLVSFYNNEISEKSEIFDDQFSVERPDGSNFTLKIRSTKLEDSAMYFCASSGGTGLAYEQYFGPGTRLTVT.

V is TRBV27 and J is TRBJ2-1; D perhaps matches TRBD2 (6 bases). Trimming took off 6 bases at V and 7 bases at J, with 10 bases between the two ends. Germline V gene data show CDR1 as MNHEY and CDR2 as SMNVEV (reference sequence). CDR3 length: 12 residues. This chain's CDR3 is CASRVGLNEQFF. CDR3 DNA: TGTGCCAGCAGGGTGGGACTTAATGAGCAGTTCTTC.